This T cell receptor (beta chain) emerged from a study of early T cells in non-severe SARS-CoV-2 infection. Study context: Bulk RNA taken from unsorted whole blood was sequenced, leaving chains unpaired. The study, taken as a whole, reports: Private and CD4 specificities were missed by VDJdb matching, which favored anti-spike CD8 responses.

With respect to this clonotype: Its target is unknown.

This CDR3 has 13 residues. CDR1 is SQVTM and CDR2 is ANQGSEA in the germline V gene. Trimming removed 4 bases from V and 5 bases from J, with 14 bases in between. Each single cDNA molecule received a unique molecular identifier. TCRdb reanalysed the 5' RACE reads using MiXCR and keeps one entry per CDR3 protein. The sample includes over 85,000 distinct CDR3 sequences, roughly 12% of them seen just once. Here the sequenced sample was whole blood, taken at baseline. The rearrangement joins TRBV29-1 to TRBJ1-1; D gene uncertain. The origin of this receptor is an adult who was a healthcare worker with PCR-confirmed SARS-CoV-2 infection or an uninfected control (not recorded which). CDR3 loop: CSVVRSVGTEAFF. The CDR3 nucleotides are TGCAGCGTTGTTCGTTCGGTAGGGACTGAAGCTTTCTTT.